The 20 T cell receptor beta chains presented below share a single source sample, sequenced in a study of blood T cell repertoires in COVID-19. Produced via immunoSEQ multiplex PCR; TCRdb's table is partial and in-frame only. The repertoire has about 52,000 clones, about 82% of them found once; the top ten carry about 22%. The specimen was peripheral blood. The receptors were gathered from a woman aged 80 or older with acute or convalescent COVID-19.

CDR3 sequence (DNA): TGCGCCAGCAGCTTGTTCGAAGAAGGGAGTAAGAGGTCCTACAATGAGCAGTTCTTC. It is translated as CASSLFEEGSKRSYNEQFF. J is TRBJ2-1 and V is TRBV5-1, with a weak D call TRBD2 (5 bases). The CDR3 is 19 residues long. V dropped 1 base and J dropped 1 base, with 21 bases sitting between them. Germline assignment: CDR1 SGHRS and CDR2 YFSETQ.

J is TRBJ2-5 and V is TRBV18; the D gene is possibly TRBD1 (6 bases). The CDR3 has 15 residues. The ends were cut back, 2 bases at V and 2 bases at J, with 12 bases in the middle. Germline V gene data show CDR1 as KGHSH and CDR2 as LQKENI. CDR3 region: CASSPFQGKQETQYF. CDR3 bases: TGTGCCAGCTCACCATTCCAGGGGAAACAAGAGACCCAGTACTTC.

The V call is TRBV5-6, the J call TRBJ1-6; no firm D call. The CDR3 is 13 residues long. Trimming removed 0 bases from V and 7 bases from J, with 5 bases in between. Germline V gene sequence: CDR1 SGHDT, CDR2 YYEEEE. The CDR3 spells CASSLARNSPLHF. The CDR3 DNA reads as TGTGCCAGCAGCTTGGCTCGGAATTCACCCCTCCACTTT.

J is TRBJ2-1 and V is TRBV2; TRBD1 matches at 11 bases. Germline V CDR1 and CDR2: SNHLY, FYNNEI. J gave up 5 bases and V 9 bases, and 9 bases lay outside the gene matches. The CDR3 has 15 amino acids. CDR3 loop: CASGMDRGPNNEQFF. CDR3 sequence (DNA): TGTGCCAGTGGGATGGACAGGGGGCCAAACAATGAGCAGTTCTTC.

The rearrangement uses TRBV5-8 and TRBJ2-7; D is unclear. Deletions cut 0 bases from V and 5 bases from J, with 12 bases between. The germline CDR1 and CDR2 sequences are SGHTS and YDEGEE. The CDR3 runs to 14 residues. CDR3 residues: CASSLELRSNEQYV. In DNA form, the CDR3 reads TGTGCCAGCAGCTTGGAGCTGCGATCAAACGAGCAGTACGTC.

In its sample, this clone was seen once. This chain links TRBV19 with TRBJ2-7, with TRBD1 matching 11 bases. CDR1 and CDR2 from the germline V gene are LNHDA and SQIVND (reference sequence). V lost 5 bases and J lost 5; bases outside the gene matches: 11. The CDR3 is made up of 16 amino acids. CDR3 coding DNA: TGTGCCAGTAGTCCCGGGACAGGGGGTTTCCTGAACGAGCAGTACTTC. This translates into CASSPGTGGFLNEQYF. Full variable domain (outside the CDR3, taken from reference TRBV19 and TRBJ2-7): DGGITQSPKYLFRKEGQNVTLSCEQNLNHDAMYWYRQDPGQGLRLIYYSQIVNDFQKGDIAEGYSVSREKKESFPLTVTSAQKNPTAFYLCASSPGTGGFLNEQYFGPGTRLTVT.

This chain connects TRBV10-1 to TRBJ1-1, with 10 bases that match TRBD1. The CDR3 sequence is 18 residues long. J was trimmed by 6 bases and V by 5 bases; bases with no gene match: 18. Germline CDR1 WNHNN, CDR2 SYGVQD (reference sequence). The CDR3 DNA sequence: TGCGCCAGCAGTCCACAACGTACCGGGACAGGGGCTTTGTCTGAAGCTTTCTTT. It encodes CASSPQRTGTGALSEAFF.

The genes are TRBV25-1 and TRBJ2-1; 14 bases map to TRBD2. Losses at the gene ends were 5 bases for V and 10 bases for J; bases not matched to a gene: 10. This CDR3 spans 16 amino acids. The V gene's germline CDR1 is MGHDK and CDR2 SYGVNS. The CDR3 region is CASSYAGTSGRIEQFF. CDR3 sequence (DNA): TGTGCCAGCAGTTACGCCGGGACTAGCGGGAGAATCGAGCAGTTCTTC.

The chain employs TRBV5-1 and TRBJ2-3, with 7 bases that match TRBD1. CDR1 is SGHRS, CDR2 YFSETQ, per germline. This CDR3 contains 16 residues. V gave up 3 bases and J gave up 1 base; unmatched junction bases: 8. The CDR3 loop reads CASSSGGQGGTDTQYF. The CDR3 DNA reads as TGCGCCAGCAGCTCTGGCGGGCAGGGGGGCACAGATACGCAGTATTTT.

The V gene is TRBV7-6, the J gene TRBJ2-3, with TRBD2 identical over 14 bases. This CDR3 is built from 16 residues. Losses at the gene ends were 5 bases for V and 5 bases for J; bases not matched to a gene: 6. Germline V gives CDR1 SGHVS, CDR2 FNYEAQ. The CDR3 loop reads CASSPRLAGGVDTQYF. CDR3 nucleotides: TGTGCCAGCAGCCCCCGACTAGCGGGGGGGGTAGATACGCAGTATTTT.

The CDR3 region is CASSAGPGTDTQYF. The DNA of the CDR3 is TGTGCCAGCAGTGCTGGGCCCGGAACAGATACGCAGTATTTT. This chain joins TRBV2 and TRBJ2-3; D is unclear. CDR3 length equals 14 residues. The V gene lost 4 bases and the J gene lost 3 bases, with 11 bases spanning the gap. Germline CDR1 reads SNHLY; CDR2 reads FYNNEI.

The V call is TRBV19, the J call TRBJ2-1; 8 positions agree with TRBD2. CDR3 length: 14 residues. The V gene's germline CDR1 is LNHDA and CDR2 SQIVND (reference sequence). The V gene end was trimmed by 1 base and the J gene end by 13 bases; junction bases not matched to a gene: 9. The CDR3 reads CASSIGRTGGPQFF. DNA for the CDR3: TGTGCCAGTAGTATAGGAAGAACGGGAGGGCCTCAGTTCTTC. Filled out from reference TRBV19 and TRBJ2-1, the complete variable domain reads DGGITQSPKYLFRKEGQNVTLSCEQNLNHDAMYWYRQDPGQGLRLIYYSQIVNDFQKGDIAEGYSVSREKKESFPLTVTSAQKNPTAFYLCASSIGRTGGPQFFGPGTRLTVL.

J is TRBJ1-5 and V is TRBV6-5; D possibly corresponds to TRBD1 (5 bases). The CDR3 sequence is 13 residues long. Trimming stripped 6 bases from V and 7 bases from J, with 13 bases between. Germline-derived CDR1 and CDR2 are MNHEY and SVGAGI. CDR3 loop: CASREGFRQPQHF. The CDR3 bases are TGTGCCAGCAGGGAGGGGTTCAGGCAGCCCCAGCATTTT.

This clone has only one observation. J is TRBJ2-1 and V is TRBV5-1, with a weak D call TRBD2 (5 bases). The CDR3 consists of 15 residues. Germline V gene lookup returns CDR1 SGHRS and CDR2 YFSETQ. V was clipped by 2 bases and J by 5 bases, with 14 bases between them. The CDR3 DNA follows: TGCGCCAGCAGCTTATCGGGATCCGACGACAATGAGCAGTTCTTC. Its protein product is CASSLSGSDDNEQFF.

This chain links TRBV7-3 with TRBJ2-1, with 9 bases lining up with TRBD1. The germline V gene has CDR1 SGHTA and CDR2 FQGTGA. The V gene end was trimmed by 5 bases and the J gene end by 5 bases; junction bases not matched to a gene: 7. This CDR3 comprises 15 residues. CDR3 amino acids: CASSRRDRVDNEQFF. The CDR3 nucleotides are TGTGCCAGCAGCCGTCGGGACAGGGTAGACAATGAGCAGTTCTTC.

This clone was seen a single time. J is TRBJ2-1 and V is TRBV19; 11 positions agree with TRBD2. Germline V gene lookup returns CDR1 LNHDA and CDR2 SQIVND (reference sequence). V was clipped by 9 bases and J by 3 bases; unmatched bases: 1. This CDR3 region has 13 residues. The CDR3 coding sequence is TGTGCCAGCGGGACTAGCGGCTACAATGAGCAGTTCTTC. It specifies CASGTSGYNEQFF. The full variable domain, rest sourced from reference TRBV19 and TRBJ2-1, is DGGITQSPKYLFRKEGQNVTLSCEQNLNHDAMYWYRQDPGQGLRLIYYSQIVNDFQKGDIAEGYSVSREKKESFPLTVTSAQKNPTAFYLCASGTSGYNEQFFGPGTRLTVL.

The chain joins TRBV11-3 to TRBJ1-1; 7 positions match TRBD1. The CDR3 length is 15 residues. From germline, CDR1 is SGHNT and CDR2 YENEEA. The junction had 8 bases not matched to a gene; V was cut back by 2 bases and J by 5 bases. The CDR3 sequence: CASSLSSSGGTEAFF. The CDR3 nucleotides read TGTGCCAGCAGCTTATCGTCGTCAGGGGGGACTGAAGCTTTCTTT.

The CDR3 spells CASSPDRGTEAFF. The CDR3 DNA reads as TGTGCCAGCAGCCCCGACAGGGGCACTGAAGCTTTCTTT. This chain uses TRBV11-1 with TRBJ1-1, with 8 bases matching TRBD1. With 5 bases clipped from V and 4 bases from J, the junction kept 3 bases outside the gene matches. This CDR3 has 13 residues. The germline V gene encodes CDR1 SGHAT and CDR2 FQDESV (reference sequence).

This chain uses TRBV6-2 or TRBV6-3 with TRBJ1-1; D call uncertain. Trimming removed 6 bases from V and 0 bases from J, with 8 bases in between. Germline V gives CDR1 MNHEY, CDR2 SVGEGT. The CDR3 totals 13 residues. The CDR3 reads CASSRTLNTEAFF. The CDR3, as DNA: TGTGCCAGCAGCCGAACACTGAACACTGAAGCTTTCTTT.

J is TRBJ2-3 and V is TRBV12-3 or TRBV12-4; D perhaps matches TRBD2 (5 bases). The CDR3 has 12 amino acids. V lost 9 bases and J lost 7, with 14 bases in between. CDR3 protein: CASSRGPNTQYF. The CDR3 nucleotides read TGTGCCAGTTCCCGAGGGCCAAATACGCAGTATTTT.